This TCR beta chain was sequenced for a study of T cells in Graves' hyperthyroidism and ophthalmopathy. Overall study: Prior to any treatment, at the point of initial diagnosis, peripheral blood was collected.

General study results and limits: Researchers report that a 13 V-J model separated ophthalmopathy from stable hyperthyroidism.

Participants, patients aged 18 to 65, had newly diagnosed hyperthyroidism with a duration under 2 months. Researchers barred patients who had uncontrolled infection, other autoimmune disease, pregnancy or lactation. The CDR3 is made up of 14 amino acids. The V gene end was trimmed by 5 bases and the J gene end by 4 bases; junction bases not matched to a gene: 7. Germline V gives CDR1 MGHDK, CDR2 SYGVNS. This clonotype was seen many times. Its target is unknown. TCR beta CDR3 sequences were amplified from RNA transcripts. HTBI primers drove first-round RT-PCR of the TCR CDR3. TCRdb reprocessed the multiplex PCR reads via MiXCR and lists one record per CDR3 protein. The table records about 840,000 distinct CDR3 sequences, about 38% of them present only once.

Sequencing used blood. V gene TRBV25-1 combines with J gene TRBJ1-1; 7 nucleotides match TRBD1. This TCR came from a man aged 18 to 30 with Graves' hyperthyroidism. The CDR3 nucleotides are TGTGCCAGCAGTCGACAGGGAGGAGGCACTGAAGCTTTCTTT. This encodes CASSRQGGGTEAFF. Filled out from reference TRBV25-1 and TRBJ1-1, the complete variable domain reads EADIYQTPRYLVIGTGKKITLECSQTMGHDKMYWYQQDPGMELHLIHYSYGVNSTEKGDLSSESTVSRIRTEHFPLTLESARPSHTSQYLCASSRQGGGTEAFFGQGTRLTVV.